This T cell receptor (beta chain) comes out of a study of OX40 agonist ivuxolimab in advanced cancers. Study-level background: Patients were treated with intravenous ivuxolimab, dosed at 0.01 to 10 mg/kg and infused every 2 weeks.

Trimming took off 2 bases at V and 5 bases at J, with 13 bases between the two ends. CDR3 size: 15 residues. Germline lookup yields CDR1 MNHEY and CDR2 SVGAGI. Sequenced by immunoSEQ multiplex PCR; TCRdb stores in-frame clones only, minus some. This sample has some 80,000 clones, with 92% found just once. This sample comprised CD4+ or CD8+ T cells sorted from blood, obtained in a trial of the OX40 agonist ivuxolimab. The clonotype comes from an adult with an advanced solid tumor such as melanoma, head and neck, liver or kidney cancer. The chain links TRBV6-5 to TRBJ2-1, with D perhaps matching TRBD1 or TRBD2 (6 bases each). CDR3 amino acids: CASSYPGAPHNEQFF. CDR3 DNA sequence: TGTGCCAGCAGTTACCCGGGGGCCCCCCACAATGAGCAGTTCTTC.